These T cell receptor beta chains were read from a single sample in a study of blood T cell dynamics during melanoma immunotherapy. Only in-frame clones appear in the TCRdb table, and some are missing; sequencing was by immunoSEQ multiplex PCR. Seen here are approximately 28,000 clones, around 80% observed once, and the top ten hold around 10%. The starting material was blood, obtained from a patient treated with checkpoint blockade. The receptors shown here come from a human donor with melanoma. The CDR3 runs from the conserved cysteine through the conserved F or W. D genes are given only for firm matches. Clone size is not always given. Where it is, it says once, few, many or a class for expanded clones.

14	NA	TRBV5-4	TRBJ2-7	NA	TGTGCCAGCAGCTTGGATGCAGGGGCCTACGAGCAGTACTTC	CASSLDAGAYEQYF
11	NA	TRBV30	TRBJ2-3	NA	TGTGCCTGGAGTGTCGACGATACGCAGTATTTT	CAWSVDDTQYF
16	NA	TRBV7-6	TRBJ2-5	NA	TGTGCCAGCAGCCCTTCGAACAGGGTCTCCCAAGAGACCCAGTACTTC	CASSPSNRVSQETQYF
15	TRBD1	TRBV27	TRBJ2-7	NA	TGTGCCAGCAGTTTATCGGGCCAGGGGGCCCGGGAGCAGTACTTC	CASSLSGQGAREQYF
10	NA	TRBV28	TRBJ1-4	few	TGTGCCAGCGGCTTGGGTGAACTGTTTTTT	CASGLGELFF
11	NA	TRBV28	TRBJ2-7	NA	TGTGCCAGCAGTCTGGAATACGAGCAGTACTTC	CASSLEYEQYF
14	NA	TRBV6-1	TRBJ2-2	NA	TGTGCCAGCACACACGCCGGGGACACCGGGGAGCTGTTTTTT	CASTHAGDTGELFF
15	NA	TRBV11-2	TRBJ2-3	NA	TGTGCCAGCAGCTTATCCCACAGCTTCACAGATACGCAGTATTTT	CASSLSHSFTDTQYF
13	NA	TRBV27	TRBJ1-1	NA	TGTGCCAGCATTAGGTTGGGTGCGGGTGAAGCTTTCTTT	CASIRLGAGEAFF
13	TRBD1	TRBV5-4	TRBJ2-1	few	TGTGCCAGCAGCTTCGGACAGGAGAATGAGCAGTTCTTC	CASSFGQENEQFF
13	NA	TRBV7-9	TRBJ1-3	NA	TGTGCCAGCAGCCCTAGCATGGGAAACACCATATATTTT	CASSPSMGNTIYF
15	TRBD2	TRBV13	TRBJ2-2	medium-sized	TGTGCCAGCACTGAAGCGGGGGGGTCAACCGGGGAGCTGTTTTTT	CASTEAGGSTGELFF
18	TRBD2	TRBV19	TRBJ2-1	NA	TGTGCCAGTACCCCCGGGACACCGACTAGCGGGGGAATCAATGAGCAGTTCTTC	CASTPGTPTSGGINEQFF
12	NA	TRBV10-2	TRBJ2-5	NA	TGCGCCAGCAGACAGGGATACGAGACCCAGTACTTC	CASRQGYETQYF
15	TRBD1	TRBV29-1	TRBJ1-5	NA	TGCAGCGTTGCCGAGGGGGCCTATAGCAATCAGCCCCAGCATTTT	CSVAEGAYSNQPQHF
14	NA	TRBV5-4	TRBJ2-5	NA	TGTGCCAGCAGCTTCGGACCCTTCCAAGAGACCCAGTACTTC	CASSFGPFQETQYF
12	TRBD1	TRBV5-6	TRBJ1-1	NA	TGTGCCAGCAGCTGGGACAGCACTGAAGCTTTCTTT	CASSWDSTEAFF
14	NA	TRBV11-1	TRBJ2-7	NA	TGTGCCAGCAGCTTAGATGGAGGGGCCTACGAGCAGTACTTC	CASSLDGGAYEQYF
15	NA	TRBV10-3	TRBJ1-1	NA	TGTGCCATCAGTGAGCCCACCGGCGGGAACACTGAAGCTTTCTTT	CAISEPTGGNTEAFF
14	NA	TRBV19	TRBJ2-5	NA	TGTGCCGTCCGGGCGGGCCGCCCCCAAGAGACCCAGTACTTC	CAVRAGRPQETQYF
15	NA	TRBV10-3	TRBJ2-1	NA	TGTGCCATCAGTGAGTCGGCGGAGAACATCAATGAGCAGTTCTTC	CAISESAENINEQFF
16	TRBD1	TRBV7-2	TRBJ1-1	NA	TGTGCCAGCAGCTTAAGCAGGGGGCTGGGGAGCACTGAAGCTTTCTTT	CASSLSRGLGSTEAFF
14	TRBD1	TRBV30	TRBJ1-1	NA	TGTGCCTGGGACCAGGGGGCGCGAGGCACTGAAGCTTTCTTT	CAWDQGARGTEAFF
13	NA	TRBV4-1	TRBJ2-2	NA	TGCGCCAGCAGCCCGACTAGTCCCGGGGAGCTGTTTTTT	CASSPTSPGELFF
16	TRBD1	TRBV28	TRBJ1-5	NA	TGTGCCAGCAGTTTTGTCCAGGGGGTGTTCAATCAGCCCCAGCATTTT	CASSFVQGVFNQPQHF
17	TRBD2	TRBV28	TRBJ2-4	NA	TGTGCCAGCAGTTTGATGGCGGGAGGGATAGCCAAAAACATTCAGTACTTC	CASSLMAGGIAKNIQYF
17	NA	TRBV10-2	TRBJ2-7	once	TGCGCCAGCAGCGAAAATCCACGGGCTACTCCATCCTACGAGCAGTACTTC	CASSENPRATPSYEQYF
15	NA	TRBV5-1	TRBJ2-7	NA	TGCGCCAGCAGCTATCTCCGGGACCCACACTACGAGCAGTACTTC	CASSYLRDPHYEQYF
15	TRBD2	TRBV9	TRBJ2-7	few	TGTGCCAGCAGCGTAGCGCTAGCGGGAGGCTACGAGCAGTACTTC	CASSVALAGGYEQYF